One and the same sample provided the 18 T cell receptor beta chains below, sequenced in a study of cytomegalovirus exposure and HLA in healthy donors. The PCR ran on 60 Vbeta and 13 Jbeta primers. Libraries were prepared by immunoSEQ multiplex PCR; TCRdb keeps only in-frame clonotypes and omits some of them. The data contain some 190,000 clones, roughly 77% of them seen just once; the ten biggest clones take up less than 2.5%. Material: PBMCs. The receptors originated from a woman in her thirties in good health and CMV-seropositive.

This chain uses TRBV9 with TRBJ2-5; 7 positions match TRBD1. Trimming at V came to 0 bases and at J to 2 bases, leaving 7 bases not matched to a gene. The germline gives CDR1 SGDLS, CDR2 YYNGEE. CDR3 length: 16 residues. The DNA of the CDR3 is TGTGCCAGCAGCGTAGGTTTCAGGGGGTATCAAGAGACCCAGTACTTC. Its protein product is CASSVGFRGYQETQYF.

The chain has TRBV6-5 and TRBJ1-1; the D gene is possibly TRBD1 (5 bases). This CDR3 has 15 residues. Germline loops: CDR1 MNHEY, CDR2 SVGAGI. V gave up 2 bases and J gave up 1 base, with 11 bases separating them. The CDR3 DNA is TGTGCCAGCAGTTACGGGGTGACAGCGAACACTGAAGCTTTCTTT. Translated, it gives CASSYGVTANTEAFF.

The V call is TRBV9, the J call TRBJ2-7; 7 positions match TRBD1. V dropped 4 bases and J dropped 0; count of bases not matched to a gene: 7. The CDR3 consists of 15 residues. Germline assignment: CDR1 SGDLS and CDR2 YYNGEE. The CDR3 sequence: CASSLDRDSSYEQYF. The CDR3 bases are TGTGCCAGCAGCCTGGACCGGGACAGCTCCTACGAGCAGTACTTC. The full variable domain, its missing parts supplied by reference TRBV9 and TRBJ2-7, is DSGVTQTPKHLITATGQRVTLRCSPRSGDLSVYWYQQSLDQGLQFLIQYYNGEERAKGNILERFSAQQFPDLHSELNLSSLELGDSALYFCASSLDRDSSYEQYFGPGTRLTVT.

This CDR3 reads CASSQSGGQAREQFF. The CDR3 DNA is TGTGCCAGCAGCCAGTCCGGAGGGCAGGCTCGAGAGCAGTTCTTC. The chain carries TRBV9 and TRBJ2-1, with a tentative D call TRBD2 (6 bases). From germline, CDR1 is SGDLS and CDR2 YYNGEE. This CDR3 is 15 amino acids long. The V end lost 4 bases, the J end lost 10 bases, and 21 bases lay between the germline ends. The full variable domain, in which reference TRBV9 and TRBJ2-1 provide the parts outside the CDR3, is DSGVTQTPKHLITATGQRVTLRCSPRSGDLSVYWYQQSLDQGLQFLIQYYNGEERAKGNILERFSAQQFPDLHSELNLSSLELGDSALYFCASSQSGGQAREQFFGPGTRLTVL.

The chain links TRBV28 to TRBJ2-7; 12 bases align to TRBD1. CDR1 MDHEN and CDR2 SYDVKM come from the germline V gene. V trimming: 5 bases; J trimming: 7 bases; junction bases outside the gene matches: 12. This CDR3 contains 16 residues. The CDR3 nucleotides are TGTGCCAGCAGTCACTCTGGGACAGGGGGCTTGGGGGAGCAGTACTTC. This sequence encodes CASSHSGTGGLGEQYF. Complete variable domain (other parts from reference TRBV28 and TRBJ2-7): DVKVTQSSRYLVKRTGEKVFLECVQDMDHENMFWYRQDPGLGLRLIYFSYDVKMKEKGDIPEGYSVSREKKERFSLILESASTNQTSMYLCASSHSGTGGLGEQYFGPGTRLTVT.

The J gene is TRBJ2-7, the V gene TRBV7-2; 14 bases match TRBD2. J was trimmed by 2 bases and V by 6 bases; bases with no gene match: 3. This CDR3 is built from 15 residues. Germline V gives CDR1 SGHTA, CDR2 FQGNSA. CDR3 coding DNA: TGTGCCAGCAGACCGGGACTAGCGGGAGCCTACGAGCAGTACTTC. Translation gives CASRPGLAGAYEQYF.

The chain joins TRBV5-1 to TRBJ2-5; TRBD2 agrees at 8 bases. The CDR3 runs 14 residues. From germline, CDR1 is SGHRS and CDR2 YFSETQ. V lost 4 bases and J lost 1; bases outside the gene matches: 3. The CDR3 sequence: CASSTAGAQETQYF. For the CDR3, the DNA is TGCGCCAGCAGCACAGCGGGGGCCCAAGAGACCCAGTACTTC.

This clone was seen more than once but under ten times. The gene calls are TRBV6-1 and TRBJ1-2, with TRBD1 identical over 10 bases. Germline V gene data show CDR1 as MNHNS and CDR2 as SASEGT. This CDR3 spans 12 amino acids. The V segment lost 4 bases and the J segment 7 bases; nucleotides outside the gene matches: 0. The CDR3 region has the DNA TGTGCCAGCAGTGGGGACAGGGGTGGCTACACCTTC. Amino acids: CASSGDRGGYTF.

V is TRBV6-5 and J is TRBJ2-7; 9 bases match TRBD1. The CDR3 runs to 14 residues. From germline, CDR1 is MNHEY and CDR2 SVGAGI. Germline trimming cut 2 bases from V and 7 bases from J; bases unmatched to any gene: 6. CDR3 DNA: TGTGCCAGCAGTTACCCGGACAGGGGTGGTGAGCAGTACTTC. Amino acid sequence: CASSYPDRGGEQYF.

The chain joins TRBV11-3 to TRBJ2-7; possible D gene TRBD1, 6 bases. The CDR3 extends over 13 amino acids. V was cut by 2 bases and J by 6 bases, with 11 bases left in between. Germline CDR1 is SGHNT and CDR2 is YENEEA. The CDR3 loop reads CASSLLQGREQYF. In nucleotides, the CDR3 is TGTGCCAGCAGCTTATTACAGGGACGCGAGCAGTACTTC.

V gene TRBV6-1 combines with J gene TRBJ2-1; possible D gene TRBD2, 6 bases. The V gene lost 6 bases and the J gene lost 10 bases, with 16 bases spanning the gap. The germline gives CDR1 MNHNS, CDR2 SASEGT. This CDR3 is built from 13 residues. CDR3 sequence (DNA): TGTGCCAGCAGCTTCAAGCCGGGGGTGGAGCAGTTCTTC. Protein product: CASSFKPGVEQFF.

The J gene is TRBJ1-2, the V gene TRBV29-1; a possible D gene is TRBD1 (6 bases). Germline V gene data show CDR1 as SQVTM and CDR2 as ANQGSEA. Between the trimmed V and J ends, which lost 4 bases and 5 bases, there was a span of 14 bases. The CDR3 is 13 residues long. The CDR3 DNA follows: TGCAGCGTTGGGGCAGGGGAGGGTTATGGCTACACCTTC. This codes for CSVGAGEGYGYTF.

V usage is TRBV5-1 and J usage is TRBJ2-1; weak D call: TRBD1 (5 bases). Germline V gene lookup returns CDR1 SGHRS and CDR2 YFSETQ. Trimming took off 0 bases at V and 0 bases at J, with 7 bases between the two ends. CDR3 size: 15 residues. CDR3 bases: TGCGCCAGCAGCTTGGAAGGGGACTCCTACAATGAGCAGTTCTTC. Its translation is CASSLEGDSYNEQFF.

V usage is TRBV4-1 and J usage is TRBJ1-5, with TRBD1 matching 8 bases. This CDR3 is built from 16 residues. V trimming: 3 bases; J trimming: 7 bases; junction bases outside the gene matches: 11. Germline V gene sequence: CDR1 MGHRA, CDR2 YSYEKL. DNA of the CDR3: TGCGCCAGCAGCCAGAGGGGGGTAACAGGGGGGCAGCCCCAGCATTTT. This encodes CASSQRGVTGGQPQHF.

This clone was recorded a few times. J is TRBJ1-1 and V is TRBV6-5, with a weak D call TRBD1 (5 bases). Germline CDR1 MNHEY, CDR2 SVGAGI. V shed 5 bases and J shed 6 bases, with 13 bases lying between them. CDR3 size: 13 residues. The CDR3 nucleotides are TGTGCCAGCAGTCAGGGATTTGGGGCTGAAGCTTTCTTT. As protein: CASSQGFGAEAFF.

This chain connects TRBV6-1 to TRBJ1-2; the D is unclear. Germline V lookup: CDR1 MNHNS, CDR2 SASEGT. The CDR3 has 13 amino acids. The V gene lost 6 bases and the J gene lost 8 bases, with 16 bases spanning the gap. CDR3 nucleotides: TGTGCCAGCAGGTCGGACTCAAGTACGGGCTACACCTTC. Its translation is CASRSDSSTGYTF.

CDR3 region: CASSVGRSPYEQYF. In nucleotides, the CDR3 is TGTGCCAGCAGCGTAGGTCGGTCCCCCTACGAGCAGTACTTC. This chain links TRBV9 with TRBJ2-7; D unclear. The ends were cut back, 0 bases at V and 2 bases at J, with 9 bases in the middle. The germline V gene encodes CDR1 SGDLS and CDR2 YYNGEE. The CDR3 length is 14 residues.

This chain joins TRBV28 and TRBJ2-3, with 9 positions matching TRBD2. The CDR3 totals 14 residues. V dropped 10 bases and J dropped 5; count of bases not matched to a gene: 10. Germline-derived CDR1 and CDR2 are MDHEN and SYDVKM. The CDR3 reads CATRGGGSRDTQYF. CDR3 DNA: TGTGCCACCCGCGGGGGGGGTTCCAGAGATACGCAGTATTTT.